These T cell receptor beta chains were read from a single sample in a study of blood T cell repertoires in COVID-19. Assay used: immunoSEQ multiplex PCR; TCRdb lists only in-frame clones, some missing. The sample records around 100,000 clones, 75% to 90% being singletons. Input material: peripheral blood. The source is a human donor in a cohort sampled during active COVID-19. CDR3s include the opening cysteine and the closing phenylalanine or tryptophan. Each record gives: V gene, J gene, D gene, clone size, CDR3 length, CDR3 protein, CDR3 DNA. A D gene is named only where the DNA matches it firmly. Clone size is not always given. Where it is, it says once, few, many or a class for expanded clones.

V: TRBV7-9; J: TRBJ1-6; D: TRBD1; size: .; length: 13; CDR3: CASTGTDNSPLHF; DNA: TGTGCCAGCACCGGGACAGATAATTCACCCCTCCACTTT
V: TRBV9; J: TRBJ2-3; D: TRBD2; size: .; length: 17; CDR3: CASSPHPQAGGTDTQYF; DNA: TGTGCCAGCAGCCCTCATCCTCAGGCGGGGGGGACAGATACGCAGTATTTT
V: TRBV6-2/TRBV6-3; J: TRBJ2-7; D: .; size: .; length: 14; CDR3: CASSPSWLRYEQYF; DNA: TGTGCCAGCAGTCCCAGTTGGTTGAGGTACGAGCAGTACTTC
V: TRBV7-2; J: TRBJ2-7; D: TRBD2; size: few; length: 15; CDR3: CASSRGSSGGREQYF; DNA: TGTGCCAGCAGTCGAGGGTCTAGCGGGGGTAGGGAGCAGTACTTC
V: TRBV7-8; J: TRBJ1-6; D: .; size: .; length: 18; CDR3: CASSLALTLSSYNSPLHF; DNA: TGTGCCAGCAGCTTAGCCCTGACACTGAGCTCCTATAATTCACCCCTCCACTTT
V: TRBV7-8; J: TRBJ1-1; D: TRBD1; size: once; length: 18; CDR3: CASSPLSSGQGLIAEAFF; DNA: TGTGCCAGCAGCCCACTCTCTTCGGGACAGGGGTTGATCGCTGAAGCTTTCTTT
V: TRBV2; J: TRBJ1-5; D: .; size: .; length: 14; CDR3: CASNAGFSNQPQHF; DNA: TGTGCCAGCAACGCAGGTTTTAGCAATCAGCCCCAGCATTTT
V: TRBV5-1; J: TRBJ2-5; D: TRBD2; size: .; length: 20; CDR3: CASSLRPLSSGGSEGETQYF; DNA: TGCGCCAGCAGCTTGAGGCCCCTTTCTAGCGGGGGCTCCGAGGGAGAGACCCAGTACTTC
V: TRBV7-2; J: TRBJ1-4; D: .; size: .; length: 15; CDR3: CASSFGAGMFEKLFF; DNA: TGTGCCAGCAGCTTTGGGGCAGGGATGTTCGAAAAACTGTTTTTT
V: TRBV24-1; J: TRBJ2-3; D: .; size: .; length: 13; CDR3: CATSDETGTTQYF; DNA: TGTGCCACCAGTGATGAAACAGGGACCACGCAGTATTTT
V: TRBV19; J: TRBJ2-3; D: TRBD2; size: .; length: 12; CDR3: CASKSGGDTQYF; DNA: TGTGCCAGTAAAAGCGGGGGAGATACGCAGTATTTT
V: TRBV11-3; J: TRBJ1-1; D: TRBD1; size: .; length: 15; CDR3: CASEPQEGAQTEAFF; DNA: TGTGCCAGCGAGCCCCAGGAGGGGGCGCAGACTGAAGCTTTCTTT
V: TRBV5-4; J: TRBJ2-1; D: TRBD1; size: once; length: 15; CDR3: CASRDDRGLRNEQFF; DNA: TGTGCCAGCAGAGATGACAGGGGGCTGAGGAATGAGCAGTTCTTC
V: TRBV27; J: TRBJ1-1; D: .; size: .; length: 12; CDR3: CASRLEGGRAFF; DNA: TGTGCCAGCAGATTGGAGGGTGGGAGAGCTTTCTTT
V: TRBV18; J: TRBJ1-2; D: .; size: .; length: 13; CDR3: CASSPVEDYGYTF; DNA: TGTGCCAGCTCACCAGTGGAGGACTATGGCTACACCTTC
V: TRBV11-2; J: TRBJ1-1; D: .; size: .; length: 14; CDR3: CASSLRGGGTEAFF; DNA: TGTGCCAGCAGCCTCAGGGGCGGGGGCACTGAAGCTTTCTTT
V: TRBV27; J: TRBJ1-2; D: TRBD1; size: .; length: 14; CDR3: CASSFSGTGVGYTF; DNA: TGTGCCAGCAGTTTCTCCGGGACAGGGGTTGGCTACACCTTC
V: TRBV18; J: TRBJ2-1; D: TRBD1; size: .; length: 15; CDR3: CASSSGRQGWNEQFF; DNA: TGTGCCAGCTCATCGGGTCGACAGGGGTGGAATGAGCAGTTCTTC
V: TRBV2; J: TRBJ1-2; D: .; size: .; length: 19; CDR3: CASSETPGGVGYRENGYTF; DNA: TGTGCCAGCAGTGAAACCCCCGGAGGGGTCGGATACCGGGAAAATGGCTACACCTTC
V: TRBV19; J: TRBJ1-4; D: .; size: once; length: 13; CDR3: CASTPGGGEKLFF; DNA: TGTGCCAGTACCCCGGGGGGAGGCGAAAAACTGTTTTTT
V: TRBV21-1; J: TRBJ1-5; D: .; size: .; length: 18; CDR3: CASSWRGQGLYSNQPQHF; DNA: TGTGCCAGCAGCTGGCGGGGACAGGGCCTTTATAGCAATCAGCCCCAGCATTTT
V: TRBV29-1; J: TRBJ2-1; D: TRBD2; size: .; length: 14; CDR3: CSVGSGLGGNEQFF; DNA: TGCAGCGTTGGGTCCGGACTGGGAGGGAATGAGCAGTTCTTC
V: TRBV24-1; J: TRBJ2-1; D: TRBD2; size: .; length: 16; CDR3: CATSDPGTSGGNEQFF; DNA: TGTGCCACCAGTGATCCCGGGACTAGCGGGGGTAATGAGCAGTTCTTC
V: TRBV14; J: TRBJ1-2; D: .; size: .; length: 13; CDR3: CASSQDRGYGYTF; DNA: TGTGCCAGCAGCCAAGACAGGGGATATGGCTACACCTTC
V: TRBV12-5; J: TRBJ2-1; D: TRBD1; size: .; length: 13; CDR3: CASGLADRDEQFF; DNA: TGTGCTAGTGGTTTGGCAGACAGGGATGAGCAGTTCTTC
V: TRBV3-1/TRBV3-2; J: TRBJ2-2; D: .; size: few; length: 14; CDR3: CASSASGSTGELFF; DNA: TGTGCCAGCAGCGCCTCGGGGAGCACCGGGGAGCTGTTTTTT
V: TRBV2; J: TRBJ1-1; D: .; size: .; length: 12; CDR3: CASRDRQAEAFF; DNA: TGTGCCAGCAGGGACAGACAGGCCGAAGCTTTCTTT
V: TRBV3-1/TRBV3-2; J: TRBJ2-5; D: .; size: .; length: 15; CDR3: CASSQGLAPVRTQYF; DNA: TGTGCCAGCAGCCAAGGGCTAGCCCCCGTACGGACCCAGTACTTC
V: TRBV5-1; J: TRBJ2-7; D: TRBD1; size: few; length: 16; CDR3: CASRPTGTDGVYEQYF; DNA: TGCGCCAGCAGACCTACCGGGACAGATGGTGTTTACGAGCAGTACTTC
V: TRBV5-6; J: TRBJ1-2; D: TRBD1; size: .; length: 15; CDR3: CASSLAGTVPYGYTF; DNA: TGTGCCAGCAGCTTGGCCGGGACAGTGCCCTATGGCTACACCTTC
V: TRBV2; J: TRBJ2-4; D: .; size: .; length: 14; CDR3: CASREGQSKNIQYF; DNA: TGTGCCAGCAGGGAGGGGCAGTCGAAAAACATTCAGTACTTC
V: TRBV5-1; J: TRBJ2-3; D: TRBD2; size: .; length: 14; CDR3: CASSLGLDTDTQYF; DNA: TGCGCCAGCAGCCTTGGACTAGACACAGATACGCAGTATTTT
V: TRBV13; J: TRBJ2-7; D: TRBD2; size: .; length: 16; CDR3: CASSLGPWTSGDEQYF; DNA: TGTGCCAGCAGCTTAGGACCGTGGACTAGCGGGGACGAGCAGTACTTC
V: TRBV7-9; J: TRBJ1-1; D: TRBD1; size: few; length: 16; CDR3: CASSPPGQRGHTEAFF; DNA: TGTGCCAGCAGCCCCCCCGGACAAAGGGGGCACACTGAAGCTTTCTTT
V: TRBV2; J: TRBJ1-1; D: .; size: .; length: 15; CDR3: CASTPGVAENTEAFF; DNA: TGTGCCAGCACCCCAGGGGTTGCGGAGAACACTGAAGCTTTCTTT
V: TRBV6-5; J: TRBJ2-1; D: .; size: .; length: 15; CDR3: CASSPRGSSYNEQFF; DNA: TGTGCCAGCAGTCCTCGGGGGAGCTCCTACAATGAGCAGTTCTTC
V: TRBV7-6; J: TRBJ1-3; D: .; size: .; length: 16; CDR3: CASSPQTGLSGNTIYF; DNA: TGTGCCAGCAGCCCGCAGACAGGCCTCTCTGGAAACACCATATATTTT
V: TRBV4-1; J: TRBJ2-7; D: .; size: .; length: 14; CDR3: CASSPGFGALEQYF; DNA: TGCGCCAGCTCGCCCGGATTTGGGGCTCTCGAGCAGTACTTC
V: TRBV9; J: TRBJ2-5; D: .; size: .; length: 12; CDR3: CASSTGVGTQYF; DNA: TGTGCCAGCAGCACGGGAGTTGGGACCCAGTACTTC
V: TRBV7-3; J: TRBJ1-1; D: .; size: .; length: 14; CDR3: CASSLGGTVTEAFF; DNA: TGTGCCAGCAGCTTGGGGGGGACGGTCACTGAAGCTTTCTTT
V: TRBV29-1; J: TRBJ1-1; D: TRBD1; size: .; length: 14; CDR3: CSVRLGTVNTEAFF; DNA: TGCAGCGTCCGACTTGGGACAGTGAACACTGAAGCTTTCTTT
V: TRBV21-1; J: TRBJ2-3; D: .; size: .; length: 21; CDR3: CASSKETGGVIISTGTDTQYF; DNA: TGTGCCAGCAGCAAAGAAACAGGTGGGGTGATAATCTCAACTGGCACAGATACGCAGTATTTT
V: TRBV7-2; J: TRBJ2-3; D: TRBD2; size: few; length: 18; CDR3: CASSLGLAGGVHVNTQYF; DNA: TGTGCCAGCAGCTTAGGGCTAGCGGGGGGGGTGCACGTGAATACGCAGTATTTT
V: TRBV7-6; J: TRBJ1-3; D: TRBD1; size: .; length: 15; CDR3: CASSRLTGVGNTIYF; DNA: TGTGCCAGCAGCCGCCTGACAGGGGTTGGAAACACCATATATTTT
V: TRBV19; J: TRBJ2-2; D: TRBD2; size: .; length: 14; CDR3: CASQSGGYTGELFF; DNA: TGTGCCAGTCAGAGCGGGGGGTACACCGGGGAGCTGTTTTTT
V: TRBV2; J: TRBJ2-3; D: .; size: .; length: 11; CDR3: CATKRADTQYF; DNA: TGTGCCACGAAGAGGGCAGATACGCAGTATTTT
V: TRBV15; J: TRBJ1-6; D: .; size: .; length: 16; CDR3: CATSRQGSSYNSPLHF; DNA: TGTGCCACCAGCAGACAGGGAAGCTCCTATAATTCACCCCTCCACTTT
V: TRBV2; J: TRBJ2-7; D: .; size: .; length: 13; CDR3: CASSLALAHEQYF; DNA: TGTGCCAGCAGCCTAGCGCTGGCACACGAGCAGTACTTC
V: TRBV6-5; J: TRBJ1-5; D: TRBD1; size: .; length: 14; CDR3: CASRGGGGNQPQHF; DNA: TGTGCCAGCAGAGGAGGGGGCGGCAATCAGCCCCAGCATTTT
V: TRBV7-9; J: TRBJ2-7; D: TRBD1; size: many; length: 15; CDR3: CASRSPTGELYEQYF; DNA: TGTGCCAGCAGATCTCCGACAGGGGAGCTCTACGAGCAGTACTTC
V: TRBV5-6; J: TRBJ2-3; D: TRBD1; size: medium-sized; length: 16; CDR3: CASSPLGTGGPDTQYF; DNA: TGTGCCAGCAGCCCGCTCGGGACAGGGGGCCCAGATACGCAGTATTTT
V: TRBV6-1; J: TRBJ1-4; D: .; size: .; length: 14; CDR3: CASSEGQWREKLFF; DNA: TGTGCCAGCAGTGAAGGGCAGTGGCGGGAAAAACTGTTTTTT
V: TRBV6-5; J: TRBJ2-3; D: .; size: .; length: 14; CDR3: CAGELGDSTDTQYF; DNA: TGTGCCGGAGAACTCGGGGATAGCACAGATACGCAGTATTTT
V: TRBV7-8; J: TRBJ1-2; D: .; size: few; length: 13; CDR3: CASSSTAGYGYTF; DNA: TGTGCCAGCAGCTCGACAGCGGGGTATGGCTACACCTTC
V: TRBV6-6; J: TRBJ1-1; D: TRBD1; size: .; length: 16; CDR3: CASSYPIGQGRTEAFF; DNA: TGTGCCAGCAGTTACCCCATAGGACAGGGAAGAACTGAAGCTTTCTTT
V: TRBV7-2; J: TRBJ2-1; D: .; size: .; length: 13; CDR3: CASSVNTLRRQFF; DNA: TGTGCCAGCAGCGTTAACACCCTTAGGAGGCAGTTCTTC
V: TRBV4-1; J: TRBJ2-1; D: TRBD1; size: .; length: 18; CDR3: CASSHASVRQGAKNEQFF; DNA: TGCGCCAGCAGCCATGCCTCGGTCCGACAGGGGGCAAAAAATGAGCAGTTCTTC